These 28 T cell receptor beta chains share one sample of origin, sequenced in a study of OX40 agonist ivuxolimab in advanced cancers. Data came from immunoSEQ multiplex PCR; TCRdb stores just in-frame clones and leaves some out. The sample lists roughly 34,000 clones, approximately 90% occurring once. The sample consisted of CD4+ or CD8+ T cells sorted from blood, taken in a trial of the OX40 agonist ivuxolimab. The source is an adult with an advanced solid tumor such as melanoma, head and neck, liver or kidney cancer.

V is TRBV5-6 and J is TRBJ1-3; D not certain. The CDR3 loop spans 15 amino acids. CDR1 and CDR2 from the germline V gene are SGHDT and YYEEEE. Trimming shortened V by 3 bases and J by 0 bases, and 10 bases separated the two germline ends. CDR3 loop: CASSYAGGSGNTIYF. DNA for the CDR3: TGTGCCAGCAGCTACGCAGGAGGCTCTGGAAACACCATATATTTT.

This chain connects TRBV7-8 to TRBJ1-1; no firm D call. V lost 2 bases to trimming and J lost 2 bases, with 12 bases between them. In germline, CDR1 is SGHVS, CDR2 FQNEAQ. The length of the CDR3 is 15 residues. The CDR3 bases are TGTGCCAGCAGCTTATGGGCGGGAGAAAACACTGAAGCTTTCTTT. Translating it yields CASSLWAGENTEAFF.

The CDR3, as DNA: TGTGCCAGCAGGGACCCGGGACGGACCTACGAGCAGTACTTC. Its translation is CASRDPGRTYEQYF. The V call is TRBV11-2, the J call TRBJ2-7, with D perhaps TRBD1 or TRBD2 (5 bases each). Germline CDR1 and CDR2: SGHAT and FQNNGV. The CDR3 loop spans 14 amino acids. The V and J ends lost 6 bases and 2 bases respectively, with 14 bases between them.

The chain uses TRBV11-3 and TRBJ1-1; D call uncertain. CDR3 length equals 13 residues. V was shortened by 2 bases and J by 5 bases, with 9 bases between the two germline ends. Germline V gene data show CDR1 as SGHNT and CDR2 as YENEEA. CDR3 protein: CASSLFVGTEAFF. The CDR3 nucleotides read TGTGCCAGCAGCTTATTCGTGGGGACTGAAGCTTTCTTT. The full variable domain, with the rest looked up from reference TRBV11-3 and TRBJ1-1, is EAGVVQSPRYKIIEKKQPVAFWCNPISGHNTLYWYLQNLGQGPELLIRYENEEAVDDSQLPKDRFSAERLKGVDSTLKIQPAELGDSAVYLCASSLFVGTEAFFGQGTRLTVV.

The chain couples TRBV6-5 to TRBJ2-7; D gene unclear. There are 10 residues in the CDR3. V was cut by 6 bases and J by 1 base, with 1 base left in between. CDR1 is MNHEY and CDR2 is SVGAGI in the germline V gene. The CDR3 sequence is CASRSYEQYF. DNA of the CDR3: TGTGCCAGCAGATCCTACGAGCAGTACTTC.

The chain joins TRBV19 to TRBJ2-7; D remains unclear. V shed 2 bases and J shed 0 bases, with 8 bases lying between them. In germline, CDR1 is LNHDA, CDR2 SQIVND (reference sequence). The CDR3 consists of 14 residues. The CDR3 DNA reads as TGTGCCAGTAGTATAAGTGGGCTCTCCTACGAGCAGTACTTC. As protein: CASSISGLSYEQYF. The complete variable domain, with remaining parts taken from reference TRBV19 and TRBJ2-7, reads DGGITQSPKYLFRKEGQNVTLSCEQNLNHDAMYWYRQDPGQGLRLIYYSQIVNDFQKGDIAEGYSVSREKKESFPLTVTSAQKNPTAFYLCASSISGLSYEQYFGPGTRLTVT.

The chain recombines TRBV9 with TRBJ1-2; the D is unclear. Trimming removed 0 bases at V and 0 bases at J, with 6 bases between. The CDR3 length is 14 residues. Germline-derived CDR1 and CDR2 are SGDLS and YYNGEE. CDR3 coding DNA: TGTGCCAGCAGCGTAGTGGGGACTAACTATGGCTACACCTTC. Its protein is CASSVVGTNYGYTF.

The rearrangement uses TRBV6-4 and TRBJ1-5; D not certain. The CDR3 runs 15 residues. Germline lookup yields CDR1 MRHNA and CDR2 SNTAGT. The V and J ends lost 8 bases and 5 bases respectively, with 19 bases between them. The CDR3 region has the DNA TGTGCCAGCTCTTCTGCTAACTTCAATTATCAGCCCCAGCATTTT. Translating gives CASSSANFNYQPQHF.

CDR3 sequence reads: CASSPSRGGLSSYEQYF. The CDR3 bases are TGTGCCAGCAGCCCTTCGAGGGGTGGGCTAAGTTCCTACGAGCAGTACTTC. V usage is TRBV14 and J usage is TRBJ2-7; D may match TRBD1 or TRBD2 (5 bases each). Trimming took off 4 bases at V and 1 base at J, with 20 bases between the two ends. The length of the CDR3 is 17 residues. CDR1 and CDR2 from the germline V gene are SGHDN and FVKESK.

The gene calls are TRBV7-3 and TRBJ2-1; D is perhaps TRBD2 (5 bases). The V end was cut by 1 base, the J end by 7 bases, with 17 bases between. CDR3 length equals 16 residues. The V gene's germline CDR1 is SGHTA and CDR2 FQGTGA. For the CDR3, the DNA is TGTGCCAGCAGCTTAATTCGGGAACGCCGGCGGAATGAGCAGTTCTTC. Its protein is CASSLIRERRRNEQFF.

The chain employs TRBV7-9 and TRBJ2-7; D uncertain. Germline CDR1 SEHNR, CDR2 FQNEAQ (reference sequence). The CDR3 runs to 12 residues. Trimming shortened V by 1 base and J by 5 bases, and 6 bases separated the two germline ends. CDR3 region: CASSLGMDEQYF. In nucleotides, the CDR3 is TGTGCCAGCAGCTTAGGGATGGACGAGCAGTACTTC.

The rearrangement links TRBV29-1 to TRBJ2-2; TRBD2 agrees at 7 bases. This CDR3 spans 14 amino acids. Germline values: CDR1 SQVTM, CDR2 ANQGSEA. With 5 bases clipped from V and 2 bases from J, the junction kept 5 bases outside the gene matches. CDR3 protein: CSVPLAENTGELFF. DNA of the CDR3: TGCAGCGTTCCTCTAGCGGAAAACACCGGGGAGCTGTTTTTT.

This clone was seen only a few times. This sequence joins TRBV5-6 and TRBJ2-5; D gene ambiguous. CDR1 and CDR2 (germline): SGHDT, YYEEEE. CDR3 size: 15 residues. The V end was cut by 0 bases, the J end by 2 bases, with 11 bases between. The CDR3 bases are TGTGCCAGCAGCTTGGCCGAGTATTCACAAGAGACCCAGTACTTC. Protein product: CASSLAEYSQETQYF.

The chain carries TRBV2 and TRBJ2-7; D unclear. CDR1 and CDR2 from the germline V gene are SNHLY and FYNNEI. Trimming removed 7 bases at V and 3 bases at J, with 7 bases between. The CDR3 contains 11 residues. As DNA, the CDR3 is TGTGCCAGCAACCTTAGCTACGAGCAGTACTTC. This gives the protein CASNLSYEQYF.

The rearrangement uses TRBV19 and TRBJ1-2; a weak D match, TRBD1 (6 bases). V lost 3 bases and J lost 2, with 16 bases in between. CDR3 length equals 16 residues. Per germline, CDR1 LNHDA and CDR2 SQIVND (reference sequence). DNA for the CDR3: TGTGCCAGTAGTATCCCCCCTGACAGGCGGAACTATGGCTACACCTTC. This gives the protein CASSIPPDRRNYGYTF.

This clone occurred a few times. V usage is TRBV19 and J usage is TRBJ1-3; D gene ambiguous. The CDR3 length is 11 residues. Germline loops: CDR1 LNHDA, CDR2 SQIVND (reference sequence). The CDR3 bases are TGTGGAGCCGGGCCACTCAACACCATATATTTT. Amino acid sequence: CGAGPLNTIYF.

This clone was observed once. The CDR3 protein is CASSPGTEYYEQYF. The CDR3 region has the DNA TGCGCCAGCAGCCCCGGGACAGAATACTACGAGCAGTACTTC. J is TRBJ2-7 and V is TRBV4-1, with TRBD1 matching over 7 bases. The CDR3 sequence is 14 residues long. The V gene's germline CDR1 is MGHRA and CDR2 YSYEKL. Trimming took 4 bases from V and 3 from J; bases not matched to a gene: 6.

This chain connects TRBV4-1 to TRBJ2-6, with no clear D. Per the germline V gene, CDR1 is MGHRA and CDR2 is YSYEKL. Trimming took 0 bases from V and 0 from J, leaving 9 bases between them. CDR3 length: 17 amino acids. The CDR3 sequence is CASSQEFLSSGANVLTF. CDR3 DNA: TGCGCCAGCAGCCAAGAGTTCTTGAGCTCTGGGGCCAACGTCCTGACTTTC.

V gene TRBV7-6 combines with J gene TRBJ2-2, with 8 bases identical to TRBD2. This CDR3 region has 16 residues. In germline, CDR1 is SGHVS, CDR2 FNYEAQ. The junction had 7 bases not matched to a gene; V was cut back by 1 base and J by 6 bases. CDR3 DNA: TGTGCCAGCAGCTTAGGTGCCGGGGGGGGACCCGGGGAGCTGTTTTTT. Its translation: CASSLGAGGGPGELFF.

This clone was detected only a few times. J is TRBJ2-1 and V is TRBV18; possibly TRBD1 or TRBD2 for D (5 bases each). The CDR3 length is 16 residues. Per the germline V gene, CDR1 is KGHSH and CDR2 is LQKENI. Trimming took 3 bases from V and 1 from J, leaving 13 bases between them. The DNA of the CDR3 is TGTGCCAGCTCACCGAGCCGGGACGTATCCTACAATGAGCAGTTCTTC. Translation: CASSPSRDVSYNEQFF.

The CDR3 loop reads CASSMGTGLNEQFF. The CDR3 bases are TGTGCCAGTAGTATGGGGACAGGGCTCAATGAGCAGTTCTTC. The chain has TRBV19 and TRBJ2-1, with 9 bases identical to TRBD1. V dropped 3 bases and J dropped 6; count of bases not matched to a gene: 3. Germline-derived CDR1 and CDR2 are LNHDA and SQIVND (reference sequence). The CDR3 covers 14 residues.

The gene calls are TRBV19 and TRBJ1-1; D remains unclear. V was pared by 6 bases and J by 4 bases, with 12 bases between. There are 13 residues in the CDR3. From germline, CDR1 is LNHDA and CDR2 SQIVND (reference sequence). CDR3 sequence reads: CASRSGESTEAFF. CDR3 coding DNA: TGTGCCAGTAGATCTGGGGAAAGCACTGAAGCTTTCTTT.

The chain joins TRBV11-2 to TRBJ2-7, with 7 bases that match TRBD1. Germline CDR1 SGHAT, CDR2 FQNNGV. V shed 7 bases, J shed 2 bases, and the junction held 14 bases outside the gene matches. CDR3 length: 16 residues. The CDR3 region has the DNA TGTGCCAGCAAGCCTTCGGACAGGACCTATACCTACGAGCAGTACTTC. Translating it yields CASKPSDRTYTYEQYF.

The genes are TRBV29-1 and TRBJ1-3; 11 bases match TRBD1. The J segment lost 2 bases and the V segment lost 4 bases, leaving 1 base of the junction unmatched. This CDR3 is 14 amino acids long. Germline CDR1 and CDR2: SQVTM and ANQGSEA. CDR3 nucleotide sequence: TGCAGCGTTGGGACAGGGGGCGCTGGAAACACCATATATTTT. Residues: CSVGTGGAGNTIYF.

The CDR3 region has the DNA TGTGCCAGCAGCTTAGAGACAGGTGCCTCCTACGAGCAGTACTTC. As protein: CASSLETGASYEQYF. This chain uses TRBV7-6 with TRBJ2-7; D is possibly TRBD1 (6 bases). CDR3 length: 15 amino acids. Germline values: CDR1 SGHVS, CDR2 FNYEAQ. With 1 base removed from V and 0 bases from J, the gap between germline ends came to 10 bases.

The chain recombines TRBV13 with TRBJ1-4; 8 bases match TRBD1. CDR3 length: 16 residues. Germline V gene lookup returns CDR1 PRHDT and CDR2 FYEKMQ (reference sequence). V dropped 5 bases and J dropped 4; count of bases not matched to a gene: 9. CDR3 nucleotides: TGTGCCAGCAGCCTCGGACAGGGCGCACTTAATGAAAAACTGTTTTTT. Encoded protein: CASSLGQGALNEKLFF.

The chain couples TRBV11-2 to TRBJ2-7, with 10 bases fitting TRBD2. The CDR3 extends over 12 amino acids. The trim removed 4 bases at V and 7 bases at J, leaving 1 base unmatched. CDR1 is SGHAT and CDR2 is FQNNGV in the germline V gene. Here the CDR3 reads CASSSGLAEQYF. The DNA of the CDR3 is TGTGCCAGCAGCTCGGGACTAGCGGAGCAGTACTTC. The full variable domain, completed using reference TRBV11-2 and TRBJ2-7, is EAGVAQSPRYKIIEKRQSVAFWCNPISGHATLYWYQQILGQGPKLLIQFQNNGVVDDSQLPKDRFSAERLKGVDSTLKIQPAKLEDSAVYLCASSSGLAEQYFGPGTRLTVT.

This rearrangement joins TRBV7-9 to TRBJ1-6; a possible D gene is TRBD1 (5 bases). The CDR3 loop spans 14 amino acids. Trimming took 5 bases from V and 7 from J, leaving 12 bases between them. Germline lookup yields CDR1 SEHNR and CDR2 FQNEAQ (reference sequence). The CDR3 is CASSEGLENSPLHF. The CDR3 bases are TGTGCCAGCAGCGAGGGGTTAGAGAATTCACCCCTCCACTTT. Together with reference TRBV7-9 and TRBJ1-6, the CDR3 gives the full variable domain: DTGVSQNPRHKITKRGQNVTFRCDPISEHNRLYWYRQTLGQGPEFLTYFQNEAQLEKSRLLSDRFSAERPKGSFSTLEIQRTEQGDSAMYLCASSEGLENSPLHFGNGTRLTVT.